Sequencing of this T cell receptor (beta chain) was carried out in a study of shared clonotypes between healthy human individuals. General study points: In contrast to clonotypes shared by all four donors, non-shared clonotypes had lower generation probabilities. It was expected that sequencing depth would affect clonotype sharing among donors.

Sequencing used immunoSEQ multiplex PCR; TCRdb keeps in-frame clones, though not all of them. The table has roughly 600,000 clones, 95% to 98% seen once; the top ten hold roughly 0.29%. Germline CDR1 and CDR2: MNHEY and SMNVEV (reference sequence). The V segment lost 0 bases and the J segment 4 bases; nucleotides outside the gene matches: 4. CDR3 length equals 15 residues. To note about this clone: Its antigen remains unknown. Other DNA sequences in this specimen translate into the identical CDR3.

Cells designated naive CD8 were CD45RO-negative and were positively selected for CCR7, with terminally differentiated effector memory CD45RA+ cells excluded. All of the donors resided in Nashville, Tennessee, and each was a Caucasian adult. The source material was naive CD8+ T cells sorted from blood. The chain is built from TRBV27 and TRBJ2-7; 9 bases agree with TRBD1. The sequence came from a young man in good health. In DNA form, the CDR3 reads TGTGCCAGCAGTTTATCGGGACAGGGCGGGTACGAGCAGTACTTC. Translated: CASSLSGQGGYEQYF.